The next 2 T cell receptor beta chains were all read from a single sample in a study of blood T cell repertoires in COVID-19. Some clones are missing from TCRdb's copy, which holds only in-frame ones; the method was immunoSEQ multiplex PCR. The sample lists some 85,000 clones, more than 75% occurring once. Sequencing was done on a sample of peripheral blood. All receptors derive from an elderly woman with active or convalescent COVID-19.

The V gene is TRBV5-1, the J gene TRBJ2-7, with D possibly matching TRBD1 (5 bases). The germline gives CDR1 SGHRS, CDR2 YFSETQ. The CDR3 loop spans 13 amino acids. The V end lost 0 bases, the J end lost 4 bases, and 8 bases lay between the germline ends. The CDR3 protein is CASSLGQFYEQYF. The CDR3 bases are TGCGCCAGCAGCTTGGGACAGTTTTACGAGCAGTACTTC.

V gene TRBV15 combines with J gene TRBJ1-5; 9 nucleotides match TRBD1. Trimming took 4 bases from V and 5 from J; bases not matched to a gene: 6. Germline V gene lookup returns CDR1 LNHNV and CDR2 YYDKDF (reference sequence). The CDR3 has 15 amino acids. The CDR3: CATSTGTGNDQPQHF. CDR3 DNA: TGTGCCACCAGCACCGGGACAGGGAACGATCAGCCCCAGCATTTT. Full variable domain (outside the CDR3, taken from reference TRBV15 and TRBJ1-5): DAMVIQNPRYQVTQFGKPVTLSCSQTLNHNVMYWYQQKSSQAPKLLFHYYDKDFNNEADTPDNFQSRRPNTSFCFLDIRSPGLGDTAMYLCATSTGTGNDQPQHFGDGTRLSIL.